The rows below give T cell receptor beta chains drawn from one sample of a study of coeliac disease. Generated by immunoSEQ multiplex PCR, the TCRdb table keeps only in-frame clones and is missing some. The table lists roughly 970 clones, more than 60% of them singletons. The specimen was intraepithelial lymphocytes from the gut. The receptors here all came from a human donor without celiac disease. CDR3s include the opening cysteine and the closing phenylalanine or tryptophan. A D gene is named only where the DNA matches it firmly. Rows may omit the clone size; those that give it use once, few, many or a size class.

v_gene: TRBV12-5
d_gene: .
abundance: .
j_gene: TRBJ2-1
CDR3nt: TGTGCTAGTGGTCCCGGAGGCAGATATTACAATGAGCAGTTCTTC
CDR3aa: CASGPGGRYYNEQFF

v_gene: TRBV29-1
d_gene: .
abundance: .
j_gene: TRBJ1-2
CDR3nt: TGCAGCGCAGGCAACTTACAGGGAAACTATGGCTACACCTTC
CDR3aa: CSAGNLQGNYGYTF

v_gene: TRBV27
d_gene: TRBD2
abundance: .
j_gene: TRBJ2-1
CDR3nt: TGTGCCAGCAGTTCCCCAGGCGGGGGGGCCCCGAGCTCCTACAATGAGCAGTTCTTC
CDR3aa: CASSSPGGGAPSSYNEQFF

v_gene: TRBV14
d_gene: .
abundance: once
j_gene: TRBJ2-1
CDR3nt: TGTGCCAGCAGCCAAGGGAGCGGTGCGCTTATGAATGAGCAGTTCTTC
CDR3aa: CASSQGSGALMNEQFF

v_gene: TRBV6-1
d_gene: TRBD2
abundance: .
j_gene: TRBJ2-7
CDR3nt: TGTGCCAGCAGTTCCGGCGGGAGGGATTCCTACGAGCAGTACTTC
CDR3aa: CASSSGGRDSYEQYF

v_gene: TRBV4-1
d_gene: TRBD1
abundance: .
j_gene: TRBJ1-3
CDR3nt: TGCGCCAGCAGCCACCTCGGGACAGGGGGCTCTGGAAACACCATATATTTT
CDR3aa: CASSHLGTGGSGNTIYF

v_gene: TRBV4-3
d_gene: .
abundance: few
j_gene: TRBJ2-2
CDR3nt: TGCGCCAGCAGCCAAGATGACACGACCGGGGAGCTGTTTTTT
CDR3aa: CASSQDDTTGELFF

v_gene: TRBV5-4
d_gene: .
abundance: few
j_gene: TRBJ1-1
CDR3nt: TGTGCCAGCAGCCCTACAGTGGGCACCCTGAACACTGAAGCTTTCTTT
CDR3aa: CASSPTVGTLNTEAFF

v_gene: TRBV21-1
d_gene: .
abundance: .
j_gene: TRBJ2-1
CDR3nt: TGTGCCAGCAGCAAAGCGCTAAGGACAGGGGACAATGAGCAGTTCTTC
CDR3aa: CASSKALRTGDNEQFF

v_gene: TRBV14
d_gene: TRBD1
abundance: .
j_gene: TRBJ2-7
CDR3nt: TGTGCCAGCAGCCAACCGGGACAGGGGGGCTACGAGCAGTACTTC
CDR3aa: CASSQPGQGGYEQYF

v_gene: TRBV5-6
d_gene: .
abundance: few
j_gene: TRBJ1-2
CDR3nt: TGCGCCAGCAGCATGGGACGAGGACTAATCCACTATGGCTACACCTTC
CDR3aa: CASSMGRGLIHYGYTF

v_gene: TRBV11-2
d_gene: TRBD1
abundance: .
j_gene: TRBJ2-5
CDR3nt: TGTGCCAGCAGCTTAGGGGGACAGCCAAGGGAGACCCAGTACTTC
CDR3aa: CASSLGGQPRETQYF

v_gene: TRBV6-5
d_gene: TRBD2
abundance: .
j_gene: TRBJ2-1
CDR3nt: TGTGCCAGTTCGACGCGGGGGGGTCTCGGAAATGAGCAGTTCTTC
CDR3aa: CASSTRGGLGNEQFF

v_gene: TRBV14
d_gene: .
abundance: .
j_gene: TRBJ1-2
CDR3nt: TGTGCCAGCAGCCCGGTCAGGGCCTATGGCTACACCTTC
CDR3aa: CASSPVRAYGYTF

v_gene: TRBV2
d_gene: .
abundance: .
j_gene: TRBJ2-2
CDR3nt: TGTGCCAGCAGTCGACTTACGAACACCGGGGAGCTGTTTTTT
CDR3aa: CASSRLTNTGELFF

v_gene: TRBV5-5
d_gene: TRBD1
abundance: few
j_gene: TRBJ2-1
CDR3nt: TGTGCCAGCAGCTCCGGGACAGGAGCCTACAATGAGCAGTTCTTC
CDR3aa: CASSSGTGAYNEQFF

v_gene: TRBV27
d_gene: .
abundance: .
j_gene: TRBJ1-2
CDR3nt: TGTGCCAGCAGTCCCGGACAGAACTATGGCTACACCTTC
CDR3aa: CASSPGQNYGYTF

v_gene: TRBV4-3
d_gene: TRBD1
abundance: few
j_gene: TRBJ1-1
CDR3nt: TGCGCCAGCAGCCGAAAGACAGGGGTAAATTCTGAAGCTTTCTTT
CDR3aa: CASSRKTGVNSEAFF

v_gene: TRBV4-3
d_gene: .
abundance: .
j_gene: TRBJ1-2
CDR3nt: TGCGCCAGCAGCCAAGAAAGGGGCCCAAACTATGGCTACACCTTC
CDR3aa: CASSQERGPNYGYTF

v_gene: TRBV6-1
d_gene: TRBD2
abundance: once
j_gene: TRBJ2-4
CDR3nt: TGTGCCAGCAGTGCCTGGACTAGCGGGAGGAACCTCGTAGCCAAAAACATTCAGTACTTC
CDR3aa: CASSAWTSGRNLVAKNIQYF

v_gene: TRBV5-4
d_gene: TRBD2
abundance: .
j_gene: TRBJ2-1
CDR3nt: TGTGCCAGCAGCTACCCGGGGGGATCGAGGTCCTACAATGAGCAGTTCTTC
CDR3aa: CASSYPGGSRSYNEQFF

v_gene: TRBV5-4
d_gene: .
abundance: .
j_gene: TRBJ2-3
CDR3nt: TGTGCCAGCAGCTTCGGAGAGACAGATACGCAGTATTTT
CDR3aa: CASSFGETDTQYF

v_gene: TRBV7-9
d_gene: .
abundance: .
j_gene: TRBJ2-5
CDR3nt: TGTGCCAGCAGCACCCTTCCTAGCGCCCAAGAGACCCAGTACTTC
CDR3aa: CASSTLPSAQETQYF

v_gene: TRBV4-2
d_gene: TRBD1
abundance: .
j_gene: TRBJ2-1
CDR3nt: TGTGCCAGCAGCCAGGGGGGGACAGGGGGCTCGGATGAGCAGTTCTTC
CDR3aa: CASSQGGTGGSDEQFF

v_gene: TRBV18
d_gene: .
abundance: .
j_gene: TRBJ2-3
CDR3nt: TGTGCCAGCTCAACCGAGGGTGGGACAGATACGCAGTATTTT
CDR3aa: CASSTEGGTDTQYF

v_gene: TRBV7-9
d_gene: TRBD1
abundance: .
j_gene: TRBJ1-1
CDR3nt: TGTGCCAGCAGCTTATCCGACAGGGCCGGGACTGAAGCTTTCTTT
CDR3aa: CASSLSDRAGTEAFF

v_gene: TRBV2
d_gene: TRBD2
abundance: .
j_gene: TRBJ2-1
CDR3nt: TGTGCCAGCAGCGCGAGCGGGGGTTTCTACAATGAGCAGTTCTTC
CDR3aa: CASSASGGFYNEQFF

v_gene: TRBV7-2
d_gene: TRBD1
abundance: .
j_gene: TRBJ2-5
CDR3nt: TGTGCCAGCAGCGCAGGCTACGGGACAGGGGTCGGTGAGACCCAGTACTTC
CDR3aa: CASSAGYGTGVGETQYF

v_gene: TRBV7-9
d_gene: TRBD1
abundance: .
j_gene: TRBJ2-7
CDR3nt: TGTGCCAGCAGCCCTTCGTCGGGACAGGGGCTGTACGAGCAGTACTTC
CDR3aa: CASSPSSGQGLYEQYF

v_gene: TRBV9
d_gene: TRBD2
abundance: .
j_gene: TRBJ2-3
CDR3nt: TGTGCCAGCAGCCCCTACGCGGGGGGAGCAGGAGATACGCAGTATTTT
CDR3aa: CASSPYAGGAGDTQYF

v_gene: TRBV6-1
d_gene: .
abundance: .
j_gene: TRBJ2-5
CDR3nt: TGTGCCAGCAGTGAAGAGGGGCGCCAGTACTTC
CDR3aa: CASSEEGRQYF

v_gene: TRBV2
d_gene: TRBD1
abundance: .
j_gene: TRBJ1-2
CDR3nt: TGTGCCAGCAGGGGGGACAGGGGAGGCGGCTACACCTTC
CDR3aa: CASRGDRGGGYTF

v_gene: TRBV7-9
d_gene: .
abundance: .
j_gene: TRBJ1-1
CDR3nt: TGTGCCAGCAGCTCCCAGGGATCCGTGGGCACTGAAGCTTTCTTT
CDR3aa: CASSSQGSVGTEAFF

v_gene: TRBV4-1
d_gene: .
abundance: .
j_gene: TRBJ2-6
CDR3nt: TGCGCCAGCAGCCAAGGGACAGCAGGTGGGGCCAACGTCCCGACTTTC
CDR3aa: CASSQGTAGGANVPTF

v_gene: TRBV7-9
d_gene: TRBD2
abundance: .
j_gene: TRBJ2-1
CDR3nt: TGTGCCAGCAGCTTAGATTTAATCGCGGGAGGGAGTGAGCAGTTCTTC
CDR3aa: CASSLDLIAGGSEQFF

v_gene: TRBV30
d_gene: TRBD2
abundance: few
j_gene: TRBJ2-5
CDR3nt: TGTGCCTGGAGTGTACGAGCGGGAGGCGGAGAGACCCAGTACTTC
CDR3aa: CAWSVRAGGGETQYF

v_gene: TRBV7-9
d_gene: TRBD2
abundance: .
j_gene: TRBJ2-3
CDR3nt: TGTGCCAGCAGCCTTGGGACTAGTACCACAGATACGCAGTATTTT
CDR3aa: CASSLGTSTTDTQYF

v_gene: TRBV5-8
d_gene: TRBD2
abundance: few
j_gene: TRBJ2-7
CDR3nt: TGTGCCAGCAGCTTGGAAGCGGGGGAAAGCACCTACGAGCAGTACTTC
CDR3aa: CASSLEAGESTYEQYF

v_gene: TRBV7-6
d_gene: TRBD1
abundance: few
j_gene: TRBJ1-2
CDR3nt: TGTGCCAGCAGCTCCTCCACAGGGGTAGATGGCTACACCTTC
CDR3aa: CASSSSTGVDGYTF

v_gene: TRBV4-3
d_gene: .
abundance: .
j_gene: TRBJ1-2
CDR3nt: TGCGCCAGCAGCCATTCGGGGGTCTCGTATGGCTACACCTTC
CDR3aa: CASSHSGVSYGYTF

v_gene: TRBV9
d_gene: .
abundance: few
j_gene: TRBJ1-3
CDR3nt: TGTGCCAGCAGCGCGGCGCGGGGCTTTGACAGAAGGGGTGGAAACACCATATATTTT
CDR3aa: CASSAARGFDRRGGNTIYF

v_gene: TRBV19
d_gene: .
abundance: .
j_gene: TRBJ2-3
CDR3nt: TGTGCCAGTAGTATAGCAGGACTCGGGCTAGATACGCAGTATTTT
CDR3aa: CASSIAGLGLDTQYF

v_gene: TRBV11-2
d_gene: .
abundance: .
j_gene: TRBJ1-2
CDR3nt: TGTGCCAGCAGGCCCTCCTGGGGGGGAATAGATAGCTACACCTTC
CDR3aa: CASRPSWGGIDSYTF

v_gene: TRBV5-3
d_gene: .
abundance: .
j_gene: TRBJ2-5
CDR3nt: TGTGCCAGAAGCTTGGATTTCAGGGCGGAAGAGACCCAGTACTTC
CDR3aa: CARSLDFRAEETQYF

v_gene: TRBV27
d_gene: TRBD2
abundance: large
j_gene: TRBJ2-1
CDR3nt: TGTGCCAGCAGTTGGACTAGCGTACACAATGAGCAGTTCTTC
CDR3aa: CASSWTSVHNEQFF

v_gene: TRBV9
d_gene: .
abundance: .
j_gene: TRBJ2-1
CDR3nt: TGTGCCAGCAGCGTTCGGGACTACAATGAGCAGTTCTTC
CDR3aa: CASSVRDYNEQFF

v_gene: TRBV10-3
d_gene: .
abundance: .
j_gene: TRBJ2-2
CDR3nt: TGTGCCACCGCGAGGGAATTCGACACCGGGGAGCTGTTTTTT
CDR3aa: CATAREFDTGELFF

v_gene: TRBV4-3
d_gene: .
abundance: .
j_gene: TRBJ1-1
CDR3nt: TGCGCCAGCAGCCACTTCCCGGGGAGCACTGAAGCTTTCTTT
CDR3aa: CASSHFPGSTEAFF

v_gene: TRBV5-8
d_gene: TRBD1
abundance: .
j_gene: TRBJ2-7
CDR3nt: TGTGCCAGCAGCCAAGGGACAGGTGAGGCCTACGAGCAGTACTTC
CDR3aa: CASSQGTGEAYEQYF

v_gene: TRBV29-1
d_gene: TRBD2
abundance: .
j_gene: TRBJ2-1
CDR3nt: TGCAGCGTCGGACTAGCGGGGGGTGGGAGTGAGCAGTTCTTC
CDR3aa: CSVGLAGGGSEQFF

v_gene: TRBV5-4
d_gene: TRBD2
abundance: .
j_gene: TRBJ2-5
CDR3nt: TGTGCCAGCAGGGATGGTAGAAGTAGCGGGAGAGGAGAGACCCAGTACTTC
CDR3aa: CASRDGRSSGRGETQYF

v_gene: TRBV2
d_gene: TRBD1
abundance: .
j_gene: TRBJ2-7
CDR3nt: TGTGCCAGCAGCCCCTCCGGACAGGGGGATTACGAGCAGTACTTC
CDR3aa: CASSPSGQGDYEQYF

v_gene: TRBV5-1
d_gene: .
abundance: .
j_gene: TRBJ1-1
CDR3nt: TGCGCCAGCAGCACCCTAACTGACAGAAAAGCTTTCTTT
CDR3aa: CASSTLTDRKAFF

v_gene: TRBV5-1
d_gene: .
abundance: .
j_gene: TRBJ1-1
CDR3nt: TGCGCCAGCAGCCCTGATTGGGCGAACACTGAAGCTTTCTTT
CDR3aa: CASSPDWANTEAFF

v_gene: TRBV5-1
d_gene: .
abundance: .
j_gene: TRBJ2-3
CDR3nt: TGCGCCAGCAGCTTGGTCAAATCCACAGATACGCAGTATTTT
CDR3aa: CASSLVKSTDTQYF

v_gene: TRBV15
d_gene: .
abundance: .
j_gene: TRBJ2-7
CDR3nt: TGTGCCACCAGCAGAGTAGCCACGTCCTACGAGCAGTACTTC
CDR3aa: CATSRVATSYEQYF

v_gene: TRBV7-1
d_gene: TRBD2
abundance: .
j_gene: TRBJ2-2
CDR3nt: TGTGCCAGCAGCTTAGCTAGCGGGATGGGGGCCGGGGAGCTGTTTTTT
CDR3aa: CASSLASGMGAGELFF